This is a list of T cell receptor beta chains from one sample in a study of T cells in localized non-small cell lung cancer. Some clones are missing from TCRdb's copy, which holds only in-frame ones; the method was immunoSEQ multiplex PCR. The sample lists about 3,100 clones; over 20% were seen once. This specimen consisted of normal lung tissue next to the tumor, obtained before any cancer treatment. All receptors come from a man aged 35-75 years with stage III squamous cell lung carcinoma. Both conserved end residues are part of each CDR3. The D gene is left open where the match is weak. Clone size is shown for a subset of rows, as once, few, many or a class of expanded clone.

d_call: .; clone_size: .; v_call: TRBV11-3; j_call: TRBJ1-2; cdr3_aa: CASSARLDRYGYTF; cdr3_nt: TGTGCCAGCAGCGCGCGACTAGATCGCTATGGCTACACCTTC
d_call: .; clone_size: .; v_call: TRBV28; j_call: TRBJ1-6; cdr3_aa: CASRGGGPNSPLHF; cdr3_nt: TGTGCCAGTCGCGGCGGGGGCCCTAATTCACCCCTCCACTTT
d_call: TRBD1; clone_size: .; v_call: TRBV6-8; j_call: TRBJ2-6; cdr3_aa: CASSPGTGDPGANVLTF; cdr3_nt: TGTGCCAGCAGTCCCGGGACAGGGGATCCTGGGGCCAACGTCCTGACTTTC
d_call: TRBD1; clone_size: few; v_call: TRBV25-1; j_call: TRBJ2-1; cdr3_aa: CASSDLLDREGDNEQFF; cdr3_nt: TGTGCCAGCAGTGACCTCCTCGACAGGGAAGGTGACAATGAGCAGTTCTTC
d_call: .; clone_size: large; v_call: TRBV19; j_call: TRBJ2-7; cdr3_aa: CASSIGDVNEQYF; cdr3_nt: TGTGCCAGTAGTATCGGGGACGTGAACGAGCAGTACTTC
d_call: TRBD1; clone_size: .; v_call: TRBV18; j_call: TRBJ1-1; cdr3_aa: CASSPPAGGGYTEAFF; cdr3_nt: TGTGCCAGCTCACCACCGGCAGGGGGCGGATACACTGAAGCTTTCTTT
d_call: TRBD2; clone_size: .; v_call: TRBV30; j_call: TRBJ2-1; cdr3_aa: CAWSVPLWRGGYNEQFF; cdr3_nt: TGTGCCTGGAGTGTACCCCTTTGGCGGGGGGGTTACAATGAGCAGTTCTTC
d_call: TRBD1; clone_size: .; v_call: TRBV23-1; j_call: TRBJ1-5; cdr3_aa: CASSRTGEINQPQHF; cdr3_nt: TGCGCCAGCAGTCGAACAGGGGAGATCAATCAGCCCCAGCATTTT
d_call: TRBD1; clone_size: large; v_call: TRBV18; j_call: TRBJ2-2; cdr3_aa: CASSPPGGTGELFF; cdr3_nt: TGTGCCAGCTCACCGCCAGGGGGCACCGGGGAGCTGTTTTTT
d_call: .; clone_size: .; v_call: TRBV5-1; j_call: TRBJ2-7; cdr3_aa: CASSLAEPASYEQYF; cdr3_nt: TGCGCCAGCAGCTTGGCAGAGCCGGCCTCATACGAGCAGTACTTC
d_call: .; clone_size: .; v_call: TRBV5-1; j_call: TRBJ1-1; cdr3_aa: CASSPGGSYNTEAFF; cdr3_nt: TGCGCCAGCAGCCCCGGAGGGAGCTATAACACTGAAGCTTTCTTT
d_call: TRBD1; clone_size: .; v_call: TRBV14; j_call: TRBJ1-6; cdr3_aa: CASSRRQGGNNSPLHF; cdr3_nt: TGTGCCAGCAGCCGACGTCAGGGGGGAAATAATTCACCCCTCCACTTT
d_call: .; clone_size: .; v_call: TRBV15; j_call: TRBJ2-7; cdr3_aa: CATSLGTQIYEQYF; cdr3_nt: TGTGCCACCTCACTCGGGACACAAATCTACGAGCAGTACTTC
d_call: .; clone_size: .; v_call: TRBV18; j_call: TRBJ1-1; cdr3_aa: CASSPIGRSPEAFF; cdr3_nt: TGTGCCAGCTCACCAATCGGGAGGTCGCCCGAAGCTTTCTTT
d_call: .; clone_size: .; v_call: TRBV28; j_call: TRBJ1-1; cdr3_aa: CASSLYQNTEAFF; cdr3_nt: TGTGCCAGCAGTTTGTATCAGAACACTGAAGCTTTCTTT
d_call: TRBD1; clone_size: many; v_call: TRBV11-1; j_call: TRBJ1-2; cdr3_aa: CASSLFQGASNYGYTF; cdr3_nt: TGTGCCAGCAGCCTGTTTCAGGGGGCGAGTAACTATGGCTACACCTTC
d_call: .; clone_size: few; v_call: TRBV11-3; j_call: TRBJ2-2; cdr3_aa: CASSLRSGTGELFF; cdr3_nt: TGTGCCAGCAGCTTAAGAAGTGGGACCGGGGAGCTGTTTTTT
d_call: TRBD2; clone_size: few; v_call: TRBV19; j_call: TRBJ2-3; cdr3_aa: CASSIKVAGNTDTQYF; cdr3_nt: TGTGCCAGTAGTATAAAGGTAGCGGGGAACACAGATACGCAGTATTTT
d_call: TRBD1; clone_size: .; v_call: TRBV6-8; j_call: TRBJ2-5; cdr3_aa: CASSYSGTGRGETQYF; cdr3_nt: TGTGCCAGCAGTTACTCTGGGACAGGGAGAGGAGAGACCCAGTACTTC
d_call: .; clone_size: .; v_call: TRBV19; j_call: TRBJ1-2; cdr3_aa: CASTPQTSYGYTF; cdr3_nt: TGTGCCAGTACCCCCCAGACAAGCTATGGCTACACCTTC
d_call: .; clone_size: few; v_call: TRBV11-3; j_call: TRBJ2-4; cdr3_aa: CASSLPLPGNIQYF; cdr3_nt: TGTGCCAGCAGCCTCCCGTTGCCTGGGAACATTCAGTACTTC
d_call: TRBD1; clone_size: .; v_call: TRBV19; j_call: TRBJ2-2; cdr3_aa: CASRRQGEDGELFF; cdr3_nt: TGTGCCAGTAGACGACAGGGGGAGGACGGGGAGCTGTTTTTT
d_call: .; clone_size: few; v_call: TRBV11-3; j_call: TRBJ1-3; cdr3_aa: CASSAQWSLSGNTIYF; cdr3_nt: TGTGCCAGCAGCGCCCAGTGGTCCCTCTCTGGAAACACCATATATTTT
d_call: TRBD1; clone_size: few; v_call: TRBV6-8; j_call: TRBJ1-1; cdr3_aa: CASRKTGVPARAFF; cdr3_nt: TGTGCCAGCAGGAAGACAGGGGTGCCAGCCCGAGCTTTCTTT
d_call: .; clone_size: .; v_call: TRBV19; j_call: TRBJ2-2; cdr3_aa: CASSFDNTGELFF; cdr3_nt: TGTGCCAGTAGTTTCGATAACACCGGGGAGCTGTTTTTT
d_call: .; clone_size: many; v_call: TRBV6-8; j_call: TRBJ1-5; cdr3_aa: CASSSGGEGNQPQHF; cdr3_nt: TGTGCCAGCAGTTCCGGAGGGGAGGGCAATCAGCCCCAGCATTTT
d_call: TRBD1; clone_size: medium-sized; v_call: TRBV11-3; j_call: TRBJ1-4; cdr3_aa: CASSPRTGGNEKLFF; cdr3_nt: TGTGCCAGCAGCCCTCGGACAGGGGGTAATGAAAAACTGTTTTTT
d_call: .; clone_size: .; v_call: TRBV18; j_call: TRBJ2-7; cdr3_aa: CASSATISSYEQYF; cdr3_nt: TGTGCCAGTTCGGCGACGATAAGCTCCTACGAGCAGTACTTC
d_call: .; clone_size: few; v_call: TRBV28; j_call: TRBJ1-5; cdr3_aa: CASSLMGRGRNQPQHF; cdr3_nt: TGTGCCAGCAGTTTAATGGGGAGGGGCCGCAATCAGCCCCAGCATTTT
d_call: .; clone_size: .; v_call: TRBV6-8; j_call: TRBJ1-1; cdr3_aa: CASSYDTGAEAFF; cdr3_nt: TGTGCCAGCAGTTACGACACGGGGGCTGAAGCTTTCTTT
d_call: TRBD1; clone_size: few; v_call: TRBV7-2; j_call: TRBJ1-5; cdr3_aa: CASSVQGAQPQHF; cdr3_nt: TGTGCCAGCAGCGTTCAGGGGGCTCAGCCCCAGCATTTT
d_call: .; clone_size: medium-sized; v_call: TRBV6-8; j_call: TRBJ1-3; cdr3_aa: CASTPDPGRGNTIYF; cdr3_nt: TGTGCCAGCACCCCCGACCCGGGGCGCGGAAACACCATATATTTT
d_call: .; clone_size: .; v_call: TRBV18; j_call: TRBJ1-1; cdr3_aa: CASSPPMGGSEAFF; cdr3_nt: TGTGCCAGCTCACCACCAATGGGTGGATCTGAAGCTTTCTTT
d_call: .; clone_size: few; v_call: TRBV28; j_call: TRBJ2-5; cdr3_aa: CASSPRRGFQETQYF; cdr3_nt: TGTGCCAGCAGCCCCCGAAGGGGGTTTCAAGAGACCCAGTACTTC
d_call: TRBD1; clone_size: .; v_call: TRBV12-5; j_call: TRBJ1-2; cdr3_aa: CASGLGRTGQLDGYTF; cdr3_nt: TGTGCTAGTGGTTTGGGAAGGACAGGGCAACTGGATGGCTACACCTTC